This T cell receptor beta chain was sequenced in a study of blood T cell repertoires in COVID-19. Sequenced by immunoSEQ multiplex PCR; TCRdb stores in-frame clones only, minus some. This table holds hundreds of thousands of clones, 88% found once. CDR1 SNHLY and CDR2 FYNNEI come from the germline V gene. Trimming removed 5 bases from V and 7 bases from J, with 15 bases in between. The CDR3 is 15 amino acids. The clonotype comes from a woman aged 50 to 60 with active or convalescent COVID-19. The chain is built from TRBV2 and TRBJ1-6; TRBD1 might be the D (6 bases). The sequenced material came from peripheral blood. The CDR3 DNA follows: TGTGCCAGCAGTTCAACGACAGGTTCAAATTCACCCCTCCACTTT. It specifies CASSSTTGSNSPLHF.